The subject of this entry is one TCR beta chain. Germline-derived CDR1 and CDR2 are SGHAT and FQNNGV. The CDR3 consists of 13 residues. V was shortened by 3 bases and J by 4 bases, with 9 bases between the two germline ends. This sample is drawn from a study of technical replicates of blood from several donors. Libraries were prepared by immunoSEQ multiplex PCR; TCRdb keeps only in-frame clonotypes and omits some of them. The sample consists of around 80,000 clones, 89% of them appearing once. This chain connects TRBV11-2 to TRBJ2-5; no firm D call. Sequenced input: T cells isolated from PBMCs. The receptor's source is a human donor in good health. The CDR3 loop is CASSFGVGETQYF. As DNA, the CDR3 is TGTGCCAGCAGCTTCGGAGTCGGAGAGACCCAGTACTTC.